This paragraph reports one TCR beta chain. It lacks a known antigen. Base quality data are lacking; no much larger clone is found one base away. This sample is part of a study of blood T cells in healthy people across ages (dated by TCRdb to 2015 to 2017). Background on the whole study: In model experiments, template switching captured about one uniquely barcoded TCR beta cDNA molecule for every two T cells. To track age-related changes in TCR beta repertoire diversity, the study relied on deep sequencing normalized with unique cDNA molecular identifiers. The donors were divided into four age groups: young (average around 15 years), middle-aged (about 41), aged (62) and long-lived (about 90). To avoid experimental bias, donors of different ages were spread randomly across the sequencing lanes. Using the same blood draw, the study looked at two additional independent replicas of 1 million unique cDNA reads for two donors, one aged 18 to 30 and the other aged 80 or older. The study at large found these results: Bulk unsorted PBMC profiling prevented conclusive comparison of naive and antigen-experienced compartments. The percentage of naive T cells measured by flow cytometry correlated strongly with observed TCR beta diversity. Compared with the aged group, the long-lived group had more naive CD4+ T cells, fewer expanded clones and increased TCR diversity, a pattern suggesting age selection. As age increased, observed TCR beta diversity per million T cells dropped in a roughly linear way, and a significant reduction was already evident by age around 41. The CMV infection status of donors was not known, potentially confounding age-related changes in expanded clonotypes. Estimates of total diversity based on one million sequenced T cells were regarded as lower bounds and as underestimates.

The library was generated by 5' RACE. TCRdb shows the sequencer as Illumina HiSeq 2500. A second PCR of roughly 6 to 11 cycles was performed with a sample-barcoded 5' primer and a J-beta primer mix. Each TCR beta cDNA molecule received a unique molecular identifier from a template-switch 5' adaptor carrying 12 random nucleotides. Each sample yielded at least 2.5 million CDR3-containing paired-end reads. First-strand cDNA was synthesized from all RNA with the Mint cDNA synthesis kit, primed by a TRBC-specific oligonucleotide. Following uracil-DNA glycosylase treatment, all cDNA underwent a first 18-cycle PCR with the universal primers M1SS and BC2_uni_R. The paper's data handling went like this. Each sample was normalized by randomly selecting 1 million high-quality reads, each carrying a distinct molecular identifier. Instead of being binned into consensus sequences, reads that shared molecular identifiers were thrown out. MiTCR, with a Q25 quality threshold and the strictest error-elimination algorithm, was used for CDR3 identification, clonotype clustering and error correction. Lower-bound total TCR beta diversity was estimated with a nonparametric unseen species model using Euler transformation. TCRdb handled the public reads itself, with Q25 trimming in fastp and clone calling in MiXCR, and kept productive beta chains. Records with the same CDR3 protein are collapsed into one entry carrying the most frequent genes and DNA. TCRdb assigned the V and J calls; the authors' analysis was not used. Recorded for this sample are under 1 million distinct CDR3 sequences; around two fifths of them occurred a single time. About 21% of the sample rests with the top ten.

The roughly 39 donors, aged about 6 to 90 years, were systemically healthy Caucasian individuals from Russia. Each donor gave roughly 11 milliliters of peripheral blood, drawn into EDTA-treated Vacutainer tubes. Ficoll-Paque density-gradient centrifugation was used to isolate PBMCs, with at least 7 million obtained per sample. Total RNA was extracted from PBMCs with Trizol reagent, with at least 6 micrograms obtained per sample. Naive CD45RAhigh/CD27high T cell percentages were measured by flow cytometry on a PBMC aliquot from every donor. The CDR3 starts with the cysteine, ends with the phenylalanine, and has 14 residues. Left in the record is the CDR3 DNA by itself, 42 bases read in frame from the first base. CDR1 and CDR2 were assigned from the germline V gene as SGHVS and FNYEAQ.

The material sequenced was blood. This clonotype was obtained from a man in his sixties in good health. The chain employs TRBV7-6 and TRBJ2-4, and perhaps TRBD1 as D gene, on 6 matching bases. The assigned J gene may be wrong: the sequence end matches TRBJ2-7 better. The DNA is TGTGCCAGCAGCTTAGGACAGGTGAATTACGAGCAGTACTTC. Translated, this is CASSLGQVNYEQYF.